Listed below are T cell receptor beta chains from one sample, sequenced in a study of cytomegalovirus exposure and HLA in healthy donors. TCRdb keeps only in-frame clones here, not all; method: immunoSEQ multiplex PCR. Altogether 60,000 or so clones are present, roughly nine tenths being singletons, with the ten largest covering about 2%. Sequencing used PBMCs. These receptors originate from a woman aged 25 to 39 in good health and CMV-seronegative. CDR3s include the opening cysteine and the closing phenylalanine or tryptophan. A D gene is named only where the DNA matches it firmly. The listing skips clone size in some rows; elsewhere it reads once, few, many or a size class.

CDR3nt	CDR3aa	j_gene	abundance	d_gene	v_gene
TGTGCCTCAGGGACTAGCGGGAGTAAATACGAGCAGTACTTC	CASGTSGSKYEQYF	TRBJ2-7	NA	TRBD2	TRBV30
TGTGCCAGCAGTTATGGCCGCTCGTCAGGGCAAGCTTTCTTT	CASSYGRSSGQAFF	TRBJ1-1	NA	NA	TRBV25-1
TGTGCCAGCAGCTTCACTAGCGGGAGCACCTACAATGAGCAGTTCTTC	CASSFTSGSTYNEQFF	TRBJ2-1	NA	TRBD2	TRBV11-2
TGTGCCAGTAGTATCGGCCCAGGGGGTCACTATGGCTACACCTTC	CASSIGPGGHYGYTF	TRBJ1-2	NA	TRBD1	TRBV19
TGTGCCAGCAGTTTATCCCCAGCAGGGGTATTCACTGAAGCTTTCTTT	CASSLSPAGVFTEAFF	TRBJ1-1	once	NA	TRBV27
TGTGCCAGCTCACCAGTTCGGGAGGACTCCTACGAGCAGTACTTC	CASSPVREDSYEQYF	TRBJ2-7	NA	TRBD2	TRBV18
TGCGCCAGCAGCCAGGGCGACCGGGCCAACGTCCTGACTTTC	CASSQGDRANVLTF	TRBJ2-6	NA	NA	TRBV4-3
TGTGCCAGCTCAAGACTAGCGGGAGGCCCGAGACTGAATGAGCAGTTCTTC	CASSRLAGGPRLNEQFF	TRBJ2-1	NA	TRBD2	TRBV18
TGCGCCAGCAGCCGGGACCTAGCGGTTAGCTCCTACGAGCAGTACTTC	CASSRDLAVSSYEQYF	TRBJ2-7	NA	TRBD2	TRBV4-1
TGCAGCGTTGATCCCAGGGGCCATAACACTGAAGCTTTCTTT	CSVDPRGHNTEAFF	TRBJ1-1	NA	NA	TRBV29-1
TGTGCCAGCAGCCCAGTCTCGGGCGAGCAGTACTTC	CASSPVSGEQYF	TRBJ2-7	NA	NA	TRBV7-2
TGCGCCAGCAGCTTTAGCCCCGGAGGGCAGAACTACGAGCAGTACTTC	CASSFSPGGQNYEQYF	TRBJ2-7	NA	NA	TRBV5-1
TGTGCCAGCAGCGTATCTAGCGGGACGGATACGCAGTATTTT	CASSVSSGTDTQYF	TRBJ2-3	NA	TRBD2	TRBV9
TGCAGCGTTGACAGGGGGACAGATACGCAGTATTTT	CSVDRGTDTQYF	TRBJ2-3	NA	TRBD1	TRBV29-1
TGTGCCAGCAGGCCCGGGACTAGCAGCGGGAATGAGCAGTTCTTC	CASRPGTSSGNEQFF	TRBJ2-1	NA	TRBD2	TRBV6-5
TGTGCCAGCAGCTGGGGGACAGGTCCGCCCTACGAGCAGTACTTC	CASSWGTGPPYEQYF	TRBJ2-7	NA	TRBD1	TRBV7-9
TGTGCCAGCTCATATTCCGGGACTAGCGGCGAGCAGTACTTC	CASSYSGTSGEQYF	TRBJ2-7	NA	TRBD2	TRBV18
TGTGCCAGTAGTATTGACAGGGACCGCGAGCAGTACTTC	CASSIDRDREQYF	TRBJ2-7	NA	TRBD1	TRBV19
TGTGCCAGCAGCTTGGTACTAGCGGGAGGTATAGATGAGCAGTTCTTC	CASSLVLAGGIDEQFF	TRBJ2-1	NA	TRBD2	TRBV5-4
TGTGCCAGCAGCCCCTTGGCGGGAATAAGAGGCACTGAAGCTTTCTTT	CASSPLAGIRGTEAFF	TRBJ1-1	NA	NA	TRBV11-3
TGTGCCAGCAGCTTCTACGGGAGGGCCGATACGCAGTATTTT	CASSFYGRADTQYF	TRBJ2-3	NA	TRBD2	TRBV7-2
TGTGCCAGCAGTCGACATATGATGTCTCAGCATTTT	CASSRHMMSQHF	TRBJ1-5	NA	NA	TRBV28
TGTGCCAGCAGCTCCCCACAGGGAAGATTCGAGCAGTACTTC	CASSSPQGRFEQYF	TRBJ2-7	NA	NA	TRBV7-9
TGTGCCAGCAGGGCCGGGACTAGCGGGAGAATTGACAATGAGCAGTTCTTC	CASRAGTSGRIDNEQFF	TRBJ2-1	once	TRBD2	TRBV11-2
TGTGCCAGCAGTTCATCCGGGGGGGTGAGCACTGAAGCTTTCTTT	CASSSSGGVSTEAFF	TRBJ1-1	NA	NA	TRBV6-5
TGTGCCAGCAGTTTACTTCCTACAGGGGGGAACACTGAAGCTTTCTTT	CASSLLPTGGNTEAFF	TRBJ1-1	NA	TRBD1	TRBV27
TGTGCCAGCAGCTCAAGGCAGGGGGCGCGTGAGCAGTACTTC	CASSSRQGAREQYF	TRBJ2-7	NA	TRBD1	TRBV5-4
TGTGCCAGCAGTAGAACTTCCGGGACAGGGACCCTAGCAACTAATGAAAAACTGTTTTTT	CASSRTSGTGTLATNEKLFF	TRBJ1-4	NA	TRBD1	TRBV2
TGTGCCAGCAGACCTGACAGGGGGGAGGAAAACACTGAAGCTTTCTTT	CASRPDRGEENTEAFF	TRBJ1-1	once	TRBD1	TRBV14
TGTGCCACCCGTGGTCGGACAGGGAGATATCAGCCCCAGCATTTT	CATRGRTGRYQPQHF	TRBJ1-5	NA	TRBD1	TRBV19
TGCAGCGTTGAAGAAGGGGGCGGGAGGTCGGGCGAGCAGTACTTC	CSVEEGGGRSGEQYF	TRBJ2-7	NA	NA	TRBV29-1
TGTGCCAGCAGCGTAGGAGTCGGGAGGTTGAACACCGGGGAGCTGTTTTTT	CASSVGVGRLNTGELFF	TRBJ2-2	once	TRBD2	TRBV9
TGTGCCAGCAGCTCTAGCAGCGACGAGCAGTACTTC	CASSSSSDEQYF	TRBJ2-7	NA	NA	TRBV6-6
TGTGCCAGCAGCGAAGACAGGAACCAAGAGACCCAGTACTTC	CASSEDRNQETQYF	TRBJ2-5	NA	NA	TRBV5-4
TGTGCCAGCAGTTACTCATCCTTCTCGTCCCTTTATGGCTACACCTTC	CASSYSSFSSLYGYTF	TRBJ1-2	NA	NA	TRBV6-5
TGTGCCAGCAGCCAAGGACCACAGCTGGGTCACTACGAGCAGTACTTC	CASSQGPQLGHYEQYF	TRBJ2-7	NA	NA	TRBV14
TGTGCCAGCCGTAACCCAGGAGGAGCGAACACTGAAGCTTTCTTT	CASRNPGGANTEAFF	TRBJ1-1	NA	NA	TRBV18
TGTGCCAGCAGCTTAGGTCGGGGAGTCTACGAGCAGTACTTC	CASSLGRGVYEQYF	TRBJ2-7	once	NA	TRBV11-2
TGCGCCAGCAGCTTGGCGGGCGGTGCCCTAGCGGCAGCCTACAATGAGCAGTTCTTC	CASSLAGGALAAAYNEQFF	TRBJ2-1	NA	TRBD2	TRBV5-1
TGTGCCAGCAGCCGGCGAGGGGACAGGGGGTCTGGGGCCAACGTCCTGACTTTC	CASSRRGDRGSGANVLTF	TRBJ2-6	NA	NA	TRBV21-1
TGTGCCTGGAACCGTGGACAGGAGAACGAGCAGTACTTC	CAWNRGQENEQYF	TRBJ2-7	NA	TRBD1	TRBV30
TGTGCCACCAAAAAGCCGGGACTTGTGAATGAGCAGTTCTTC	CATKKPGLVNEQFF	TRBJ2-1	NA	NA	TRBV15
TGTGCCAGCAGCCAGTCTTTAGGAGGGGTAGGAAACACCATATATTTT	CASSQSLGGVGNTIYF	TRBJ1-3	NA	NA	TRBV4-2
TGTGCCAGCAGTTTTCGGGACTCATCCTACGAGCAGTACTTC	CASSFRDSSYEQYF	TRBJ2-7	once	NA	TRBV28
TGCGCCAGCAGCCAAGACCCGGGACAGCTTCAATACTCTGGAAACACCATATATTTT	CASSQDPGQLQYSGNTIYF	TRBJ1-3	NA	TRBD1	TRBV4-1
TGTGCCAGCAGTCAACAGGGGCCAGCTAACTATGGCTACACCTTC	CASSQQGPANYGYTF	TRBJ1-2	NA	TRBD1	TRBV27
TGTGCCAGCAGCTACAGGGGGCGCGATCAGCCCCAGCATTTT	CASSYRGRDQPQHF	TRBJ1-5	NA	TRBD1	TRBV7-2
TGTGCCACCAGCAGGGACAGGGGGCGGGTGACCCAGTACTTC	CATSRDRGRVTQYF	TRBJ2-5	NA	TRBD1	TRBV15
TGTGCCAGCAGCCCCTTGCGGGGGGACTACAATGAGCAGTTCTTC	CASSPLRGDYNEQFF	TRBJ2-1	NA	TRBD2	TRBV4-2
TGTGCCAGCAGCCGGCAGGGGGTCAACATTCAGTACTTC	CASSRQGVNIQYF	TRBJ2-4	NA	TRBD1	TRBV14
TGTGCCAGTAAAACTAGCGGGAGGCATGGGGATACGCAGTATTTT	CASKTSGRHGDTQYF	TRBJ2-3	NA	TRBD2	TRBV19
TGTGCCAGCAGGCTAGACAGGGTCACGGGCGAGCAGTACTTC	CASRLDRVTGEQYF	TRBJ2-7	NA	TRBD1	TRBV6-6
TGTGCCAGCAGTTTGCGTACTGCGAACACCGGGGAGCTGTTTTTT	CASSLRTANTGELFF	TRBJ2-2	NA	NA	TRBV27
TGTGCCAGCAGCTTGGGGACAGGGGTGTCCTACGAGCAGTACTTC	CASSLGTGVSYEQYF	TRBJ2-7	once	TRBD1	TRBV11-1
TGTGCCAGCACCCAACAGGGGAAGAGCAATCAGCCCCAGCATTTT	CASTQQGKSNQPQHF	TRBJ1-5	few	TRBD1	TRBV28
TGCGCCAGCAGCTTGGGACTAGCGGGAGTCACTCAAGAGACCCAGTACTTC	CASSLGLAGVTQETQYF	TRBJ2-5	NA	TRBD2	TRBV5-1